This paragraph covers one TCR beta chain sequence. CDR1 is SQVTM and CDR2 is ANQGSEA in the germline V gene. The CDR3 has 14 residues. V was clipped by 6 bases and J by 2 bases; unmatched bases: 5. This sample was taken from a study of Ad26.COV2.S vaccination and SARS-CoV-2 variants. Study overall: Intramuscularly, Ad26.COV2.S was given either once or twice, 56 days apart.

The data were produced by immunoSEQ multiplex PCR, yet TCRdb's version contains in-frame clones alone and is incomplete. The sample consists of 300,000 to 500,000 clones, less than 90% of them appearing once. Regarding treatment: approximately 18 received Ad26.COV2.S at low or high dose, single or two shots; 5 received placebo; per-sample allocation not given. Collection of the samples took place on day 63 after the first injection of vaccine or placebo. In Boston, an adult donor aged 18-55 years took part. Expressing Wuhan-strain SARS-CoV-2 spike, an Ad26 vector served as the vaccine. The chain recombines TRBV29-1 with TRBJ2-5; 11 positions match TRBD2. The sequencing used peripheral blood, collected in a trial of Ad26.COV2.S vaccine versus placebo. The receptor was derived from a person aged 18-65 years who received the Ad26.COV2.S COVID-19 vaccine or a placebo. Here the CDR3 reads CSVILAGVQETQYF. The CDR3, as DNA: TGCAGCGTAATACTAGCGGGGGTACAAGAGACCCAGTACTTC.